The 13 T cell receptor beta chains below all came from one sample that was sequenced in a study of memory CD4+ T cells and cytomegalovirus serostatus. The sort gate was single viable CD3+CD4+CD8-CD45RO+ cells for memory CD4+ T cells. Data came from immunoSEQ multiplex PCR; TCRdb stores just in-frame clones and leaves some out. The sample includes around 50,000 clones, about 78% of them seen just once. The specimen was memory CD4+ T cells from blood. Receptors originate from an adult in good health and CMV-seronegative.

The chain links TRBV2 to TRBJ2-7; D gene uncertain. V gave up 7 bases and J gave up 6 bases, with 10 bases separating them. Germline CDR1 SNHLY, CDR2 FYNNEI. This CDR3 comprises 11 residues. CDR3 in amino acids: CASKVSGEQYF. In DNA, the CDR3 is TGTGCCAGCAAGGTCAGTGGCGAGCAGTACTTC.

This chain connects TRBV28 to TRBJ2-5; D call uncertain. The CDR3 covers 13 residues. Per germline, CDR1 MDHEN and CDR2 SYDVKM. Deletions cut 6 bases from V and 1 base from J, with 9 bases between. The CDR3 region has the DNA TGTGCCAGCAGCCCCAGGCGCCAAGAGACCCAGTACTTC. Residues: CASSPRRQETQYF. Looking up the rest from reference TRBV28 and TRBJ2-5 gives the full variable domain: DVKVTQSSRYLVKRTGEKVFLECVQDMDHENMFWYRQDPGLGLRLIYFSYDVKMKEKGDIPEGYSVSREKKERFSLILESASTNQTSMYLCASSPRRQETQYFGPGTRLLVL.

The chain carries TRBV7-2 and TRBJ2-5; 15 bases fit TRBD2. Germline V gives CDR1 SGHTA, CDR2 FQGNSA. The V segment lost 4 bases and the J segment 4 bases; nucleotides outside the gene matches: 4. The CDR3 length is 16 residues. CDR3 in DNA: TGTGCCAGCAGCTGGGGACTAGCGGGAGGTGGAGAGACCCAGTACTTC. This encodes CASSWGLAGGGETQYF.

V usage is TRBV7-2 and J usage is TRBJ2-7; the D is unclear. The ends were cut back, 1 base at V and 2 bases at J, with 3 bases in the middle. The CDR3 totals 12 residues. CDR1 is SGHTA, CDR2 FQGNSA, per germline. In DNA, the CDR3 is TGTGCCAGCAGCTTAGGGACCTACGAGCAGTACTTC. It translates to CASSLGTYEQYF. Together with reference TRBV7-2 and TRBJ2-7, the CDR3 gives the full variable domain: GAGVSQSPSNKVTEKGKDVELRCDPISGHTALYWYRQSLGQGLEFLIYFQGNSAPDKSGLPSDRFSAERTGGSVSTLTIQRTQQEDSAVYLCASSLGTYEQYFGPGTRLTVT.

The DNA for the CDR3 is TGTGCCAGCAGTTACGCCGGGACTAGCGACCACAATGAGCAGTTCTTC. It translates to CASSYAGTSDHNEQFF. This chain joins TRBV6-6 and TRBJ2-1; 10 nucleotides align to TRBD2. The germline V gene encodes CDR1 MNHNY and CDR2 SVGAGI (reference sequence). CDR3 length: 16 amino acids. V dropped 2 bases and J dropped 5; count of bases not matched to a gene: 6.

The genes are TRBV30 and TRBJ1-1, with 7 bases fitting TRBD1. V gave up 3 bases and J gave up 0 bases; unmatched junction bases: 4. Germline CDR1 and CDR2: GTSNPN and SVGIG (reference sequence). The CDR3 sequence is 14 residues long. In DNA form, the CDR3 reads TGTGCCTGGAGGACAGGGTGGATGAACACTGAAGCTTTCTTT. Its translation: CAWRTGWMNTEAFF.

This clone has only a few counts. The V and J genes are TRBV25-1 and TRBJ2-7; either TRBD1 or TRBD2 may fit D (5 bases each). Trimming pared 5 bases from V and 7 bases from J, leaving 21 bases between. CDR1 MGHDK and CDR2 SYGVNS come from the germline V gene. This CDR3 has 15 amino acids. In DNA, the CDR3 is TGTGCCAGCAGTTTAAGGGGAGAGCCTACGAGAGAGCAGTACTTC. It translates to CASSLRGEPTREQYF.

The V gene is TRBV7-6, the J gene TRBJ2-5, with 8 bases aligning to TRBD2. Germline values: CDR1 SGHVS, CDR2 FNYEAQ. With V trimmed by 0 bases and J by 9 bases, 15 bases remained unmatched. The CDR3 spans 17 residues. The CDR3 reads CASSLAGSGGTPRSQYF. The CDR3 bases are TGTGCCAGCAGCTTAGCGGGAAGCGGGGGAACACCAAGGTCCCAGTACTTC.

The J gene is TRBJ2-3, the V gene TRBV5-6, with 8 bases identical to TRBD2. The CDR3 extends over 16 amino acids. CDR1 is SGHDT, CDR2 YYEEEE, per germline. J gave up 0 bases and V 4 bases, and 7 bases lay outside the gene matches. CDR3 sequence: CASSRRGVSSTDTQYF. Written as DNA, the CDR3 is TGTGCCAGCAGCCGGCGGGGGGTTTCTAGCACAGATACGCAGTATTTT.

The genes are TRBV5-5 and TRBJ1-1, with 7 positions matching TRBD1. This CDR3 comprises 14 residues. The germline gives CDR1 SGHKS, CDR2 YYEKEE (reference sequence). V was pared by 4 bases and J by 1 base, with 4 bases of the junction left unmatched. CDR3 DNA: TGTGCCAGCAGCATCAGGGGGGAGAACACTGAAGCTTTCTTT. Translation gives CASSIRGENTEAFF.

This sequence joins TRBV19 and TRBJ1-4; D may be TRBD1 (5 bases). This CDR3 contains 15 residues. V lost 5 bases and J lost 7, with 17 bases in between. Germline CDR1 and CDR2: LNHDA and SQIVND (reference sequence). CDR3: CASSFGTGRGEKLFF. DNA of the CDR3: TGTGCCAGTAGTTTTGGGACGGGGAGAGGTGAAAAACTGTTTTTT.

A few counts support this clone. The rearrangement joins TRBV5-1 to TRBJ1-5; weak D call: TRBD1 (5 bases). Germline V gene data show CDR1 as SGHRS and CDR2 as YFSETQ. V was pared by 4 bases and J by 5 bases, with 19 bases between. The CDR3 length is 16 residues. The CDR3 DNA sequence: TGCGCCAGCAGCCCGGGGGACGCGGGGGGTCATCAGCCCCAGCATTTT. Residues: CASSPGDAGGHQPQHF.

The J gene is TRBJ2-3, the V gene TRBV14; D gene unclear. Germline V gene sequence: CDR1 SGHDN, CDR2 FVKESK. Trimming took off 1 base at V and 6 bases at J, with 11 bases between the two ends. This CDR3 contains 14 residues. CDR3 bases: TGTGCCAGCAGCCAAGGGGCCCGGTCGGATACGCAGTATTTT. Translation gives CASSQGARSDTQYF.